Each of the 10 T cell receptor beta chains below was sequenced from the same sample in a study of beta chain features in type 1 diabetes. The antigens for these receptors are not known. Study results and caveats: In every one of the four CD4+ subsets, TCRB CDR3s were moderately but significantly shorter in Type 1 diabetes patients.

Since all of the isolated RNA was reverse transcribed, expressed TCRB transcripts were what got sequenced. Clones were sequenced by immunoSEQ multiplex PCR, and TCRdb holds only the in-frame ones, with some missing. The data hold 100,000 to 150,000 clones, with around 8.8% observed a single time. Sequencing was carried out using central memory CD4+ T cells from blood. Every receptor here comes from a man aged 30 to 39 with type 1 diabetes.

The J gene is TRBJ2-3, the V gene TRBV28, with D tentatively TRBD2 (7 bases). From germline, CDR1 is MDHEN and CDR2 SYDVKM. There are 15 residues in the CDR3. The V and J ends lost 8 bases and 0 bases respectively, with 15 bases between them. Written as DNA, the CDR3 is TGTGCCAGCTTTCCGGGGGGCCTTAGCACAGATACGCAGTATTTT. Translation gives CASFPGGLSTDTQYF.

This clone was recorded a few times. The chain has TRBV14 and TRBJ1-2, with TRBD1 as a possible D gene (5 bases). Trimming took off 1 base at V and 7 bases at J, with 10 bases between the two ends. The CDR3 runs 13 residues. Per the germline V gene, CDR1 is SGHDN and CDR2 is FVKESK. This chain's CDR3 is CASSQGWRGGYTF. The CDR3, as DNA: TGTGCCAGCAGCCAAGGATGGAGGGGTGGCTACACCTTC.

This clone showed up just a few times. The chain couples TRBV7-3 to TRBJ2-3, with D possibly TRBD2 on 7 matching bases. This CDR3 comprises 13 residues. V shed 5 bases and J shed 6 bases, with 12 bases lying between them. In germline, CDR1 is SGHTA, CDR2 FQGTGA. CDR3 nucleotides: TGTGCCAGCAGCCCGGGGGGCCAGGATACGCAGTATTTT. This encodes CASSPGGQDTQYF. Looking up the rest from reference TRBV7-3 and TRBJ2-3 gives the full variable domain: GAGVSQTPSNKVTEKGKYVELRCDPISGHTALYWYRQSLGQGPEFLIYFQGTGAADDSGLPNDRFFAVRPEGSVSTLKIQRTERGDSAVYLCASSPGGQDTQYFGPGTRLTVL.

This clone turned up a few times. The CDR3 loop reads CATGQGARGQPQHF. Here the CDR3 DNA reads TGTGCCACAGGACAGGGGGCGCGCGGCCAGCCCCAGCATTTT. The chain recombines TRBV10-3 with TRBJ1-5; 11 positions agree with TRBD1. The J segment lost 7 bases and the V segment lost 10 bases, leaving 9 bases of the junction unmatched. Germline lookup yields CDR1 ENHRY and CDR2 SYGVKD. The CDR3 loop spans 14 amino acids.

V is TRBV11-2 and J is TRBJ2-5, with 9 bases identical to TRBD1. The CDR3 has 14 amino acids. V shed 5 bases, J shed 3 bases, and the junction held 4 bases outside the gene matches. Germline V lookup: CDR1 SGHAT, CDR2 FQNNGV. CDR3 protein: CASSKGQGEETQYF. CDR3 bases: TGTGCCAGCAGCAAGGGACAGGGTGAAGAGACCCAGTACTTC. The variable domain in full, with the rest retrieved from reference TRBV11-2 and TRBJ2-5, is EAGVAQSPRYKIIEKRQSVAFWCNPISGHATLYWYQQILGQGPKLLIQFQNNGVVDDSQLPKDRFSAERLKGVDSTLKIQPAKLEDSAVYLCASSKGQGEETQYFGPGTRLLVL.

The chain couples TRBV28 to TRBJ1-1; 7 bases are shared with TRBD1. V lost 5 bases, J lost 1 base, and 7 bases stayed unmatched. This CDR3 has 15 amino acids. Germline V CDR1 and CDR2: MDHEN, SYDVKM. The CDR3 nucleotides read TGTGCCAGCAGTGGCCACGGGACAGCGAACACTGAAGCTTTCTTT. Translating gives CASSGHGTANTEAFF.

There are a few counts of this clone. CDR3: CASSLPGTSVNEQFF. CDR3 DNA: TGTGCCAGCAGCTTACCCGGGACTAGCGTCAATGAGCAGTTCTTC. The rearrangement uses TRBV7-9 and TRBJ2-1, with TRBD2 matching 10 bases. The CDR3 loop spans 15 amino acids. The V segment lost 2 bases and the J segment 6 bases; nucleotides outside the gene matches: 4. The germline V gene encodes CDR1 SEHNR and CDR2 FQNEAQ (reference sequence).

This sequence joins TRBV4-3 and TRBJ1-4, with D maybe TRBD1 (6 bases). Germline V gene lookup returns CDR1 LGHNA and CDR2 YSLEER. The CDR3 consists of 17 residues. Trimming pared 4 bases from V and 4 bases from J, leaving 19 bases between. The CDR3 sequence: CASSRQLRGTSNEKLFF. Here the CDR3 DNA reads TGCGCCAGCAGCCGCCAACTCAGGGGCACCAGTAATGAAAAACTGTTTTTT.

This clone was detected only a few times. The V call is TRBV5-1, the J call TRBJ2-3; TRBD2 aligns across 9 bases. This CDR3 spans 15 amino acids. The V gene end was trimmed by 1 base and the J gene end by 5 bases; junction bases not matched to a gene: 5. The germline gives CDR1 SGHRS, CDR2 YFSETQ. The CDR3 loop reads CASSLKRGAGDTQYF. As DNA, the CDR3 is TGCGCCAGCAGCTTGAAGCGGGGGGCTGGAGATACGCAGTATTTT.

This clone was seen more than once but under ten times. The genes are TRBV7-2 and TRBJ2-5; 7 bases are a match to TRBD2. Germline trimming cut 6 bases from V and 5 bases from J; bases unmatched to any gene: 12. The CDR3 consists of 15 residues. Looked up from germline, CDR1 is SGHTA and CDR2 is FQGNSA. CDR3 sequence reads: CASRSMTSPGETQYF. In nucleotides, the CDR3 is TGTGCCAGCAGGTCCATGACTAGCCCCGGGGAGACCCAGTACTTC.